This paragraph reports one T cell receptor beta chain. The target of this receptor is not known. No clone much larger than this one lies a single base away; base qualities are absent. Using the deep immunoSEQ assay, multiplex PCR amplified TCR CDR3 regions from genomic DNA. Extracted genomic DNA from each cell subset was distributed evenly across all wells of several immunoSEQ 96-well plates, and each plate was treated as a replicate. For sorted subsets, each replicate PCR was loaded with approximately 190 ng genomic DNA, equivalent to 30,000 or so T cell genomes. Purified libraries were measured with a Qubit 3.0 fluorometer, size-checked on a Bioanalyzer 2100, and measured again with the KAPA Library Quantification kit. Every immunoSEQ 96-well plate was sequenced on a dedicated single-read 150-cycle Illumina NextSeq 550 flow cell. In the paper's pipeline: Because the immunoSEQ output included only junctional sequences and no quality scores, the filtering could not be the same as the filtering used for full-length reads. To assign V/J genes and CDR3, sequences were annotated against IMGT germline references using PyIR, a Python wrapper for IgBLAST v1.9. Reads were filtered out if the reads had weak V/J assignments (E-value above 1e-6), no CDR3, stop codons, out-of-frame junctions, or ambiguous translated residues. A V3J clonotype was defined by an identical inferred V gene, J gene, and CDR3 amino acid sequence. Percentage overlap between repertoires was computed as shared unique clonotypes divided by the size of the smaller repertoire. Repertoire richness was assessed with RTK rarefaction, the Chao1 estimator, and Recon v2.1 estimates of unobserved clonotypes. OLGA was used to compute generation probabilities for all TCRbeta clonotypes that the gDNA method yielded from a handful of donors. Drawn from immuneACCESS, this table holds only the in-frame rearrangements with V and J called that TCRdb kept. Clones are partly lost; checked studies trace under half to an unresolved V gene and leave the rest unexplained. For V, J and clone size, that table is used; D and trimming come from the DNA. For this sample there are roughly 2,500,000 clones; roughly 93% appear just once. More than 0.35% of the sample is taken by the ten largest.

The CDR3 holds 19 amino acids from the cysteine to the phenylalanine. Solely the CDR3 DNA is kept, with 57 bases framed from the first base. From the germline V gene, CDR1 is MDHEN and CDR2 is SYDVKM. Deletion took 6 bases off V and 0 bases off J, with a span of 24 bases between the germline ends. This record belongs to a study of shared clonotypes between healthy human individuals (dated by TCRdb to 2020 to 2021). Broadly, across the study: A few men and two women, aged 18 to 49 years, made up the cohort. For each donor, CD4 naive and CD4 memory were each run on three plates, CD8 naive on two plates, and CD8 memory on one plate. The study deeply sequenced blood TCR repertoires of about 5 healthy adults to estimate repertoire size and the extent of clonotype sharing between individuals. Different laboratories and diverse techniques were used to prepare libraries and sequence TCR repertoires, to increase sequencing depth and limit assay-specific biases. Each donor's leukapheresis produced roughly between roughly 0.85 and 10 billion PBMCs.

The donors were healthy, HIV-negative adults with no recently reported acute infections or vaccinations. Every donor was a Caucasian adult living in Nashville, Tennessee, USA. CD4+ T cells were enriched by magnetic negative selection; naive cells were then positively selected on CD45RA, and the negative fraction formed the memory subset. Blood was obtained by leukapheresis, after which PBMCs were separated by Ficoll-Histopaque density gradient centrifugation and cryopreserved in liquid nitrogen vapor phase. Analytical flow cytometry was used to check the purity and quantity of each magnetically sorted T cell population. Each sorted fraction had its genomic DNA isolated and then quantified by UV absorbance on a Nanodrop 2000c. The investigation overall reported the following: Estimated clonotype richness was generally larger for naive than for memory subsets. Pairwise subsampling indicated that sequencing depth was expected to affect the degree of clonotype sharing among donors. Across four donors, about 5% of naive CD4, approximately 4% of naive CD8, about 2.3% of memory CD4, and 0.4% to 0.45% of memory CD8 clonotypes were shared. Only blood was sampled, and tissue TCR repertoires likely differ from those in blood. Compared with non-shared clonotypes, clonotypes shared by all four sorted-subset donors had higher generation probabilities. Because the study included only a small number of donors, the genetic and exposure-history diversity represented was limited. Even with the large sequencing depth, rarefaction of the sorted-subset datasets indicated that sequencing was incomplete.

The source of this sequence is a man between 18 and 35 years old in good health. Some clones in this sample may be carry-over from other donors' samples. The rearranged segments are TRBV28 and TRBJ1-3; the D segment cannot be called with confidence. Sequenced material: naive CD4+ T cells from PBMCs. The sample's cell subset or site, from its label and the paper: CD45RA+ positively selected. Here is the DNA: TGTGCCAGCAGCTCCCGCGTTGGGGTCCGGCGCTTCTCTGGAAACACCATATATTTT. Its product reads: CASSSRVGVRRFSGNTIYF.